Each of the 17 T cell receptor beta chains below was sequenced from the same sample in a study of technical replicates of blood from a few donors. Libraries were prepared by immunoSEQ multiplex PCR; TCRdb keeps only in-frame clonotypes and omits some of them. The sample gives some 49,000 clones, about 93% of which show up once; 3% to 4% is in the top ten. The sequenced sample consisted of PBMCs. The receptors were sampled from a human donor in good health. Some clones in this sample may be carry-over from other donors' samples.

This sequence joins TRBV5-1 and TRBJ1-1; D is possibly TRBD1 (6 bases). Germline V gene data show CDR1 as SGHRS and CDR2 as YFSETQ. The CDR3 covers 12 residues. The V gene lost 5 bases and the J gene lost 8 bases, with 13 bases spanning the gap. The CDR3 bases are TGCGCCAGCAGTTTTTGGGGGCGCGAAGCTTTCTTT. Its protein product is CASSFWGREAFF.

This clone was counted only a few times. This chain links TRBV13 with TRBJ1-6; 7 positions match TRBD1. Germline values: CDR1 PRHDT, CDR2 FYEKMQ (reference sequence). This CDR3 comprises 15 residues. The V gene end was trimmed by 5 bases and the J gene end by 11 bases; junction bases not matched to a gene: 12. CDR3 residues: CASSLSNRGGPPLHF. The DNA of the CDR3 is TGTGCCAGCAGCCTAAGCAACAGGGGAGGTCCACCCCTCCACTTT.

The chain couples TRBV7-2 to TRBJ2-5; TRBD2 is a possible D gene (5 bases). The germline V gene encodes CDR1 SGHTA and CDR2 FQGNSA. The germline V and J ends were trimmed by 1 base and 6 bases, with 9 bases remaining between them. This CDR3 contains 13 residues. The CDR3 loop reads CASSLDRGQTQYF. CDR3 nucleotides: TGTGCCAGCAGCTTAGATCGGGGTCAGACCCAGTACTTC.

V and J are TRBV6-1 and TRBJ2-1; TRBD2 matches 9 bases. V was pared by 7 bases and J by 8 bases, with 9 bases of the junction left unmatched. CDR3 length: 14 residues. Germline CDR1 reads MNHNS; CDR2 reads SASEGT. For the CDR3, the DNA is TGTGCCAGCACCTTGGGGCGGGAGGGTTATGAGCAGTTCTTC. Residues: CASTLGREGYEQFF.

Only one count was recorded for this clone. The genes are TRBV4-2 and TRBJ1-4, with D possibly matching TRBD1 (5 bases). Germline V gene sequence: CDR1 LGHNA, CDR2 YNFKEQ. The CDR3 is 16 amino acids. The V gene lost 1 base and the J gene lost 8 bases, with 17 bases spanning the gap. The CDR3 coding sequence is TGTGCCAGCAGCCAAGGGGAGGGGAAGGTTTCAGAAAAACTGTTTTTT. Amino acids: CASSQGEGKVSEKLFF.

This clone was counted once. The chain joins TRBV5-5 to TRBJ2-1, with 8 bases lining up with TRBD1. Germline V gene sequence: CDR1 SGHKS, CDR2 YYEKEE (reference sequence). V lost 7 bases to trimming and J lost 7 bases; unmatched junction nucleotides: 7. This CDR3 contains 13 residues. The CDR3 reads CASGTGSLNEQFF. The CDR3 nucleotides are TGTGCCAGCGGGACAGGAAGCCTGAATGAGCAGTTCTTC.

The V gene is TRBV9, the J gene TRBJ2-1; 9 nucleotides align to TRBD2. CDR3 length: 15 residues. Losses at the gene ends were 1 base for V and 8 bases for J; bases not matched to a gene: 7. In germline, CDR1 is SGDLS, CDR2 YYNGEE. CDR3 sequence reads: CASSVTSGGSYEQFF. The CDR3 nucleotides are TGTGCCAGCAGCGTAACGAGCGGGGGGAGTTATGAGCAGTTCTTC.

V gene TRBV18 combines with J gene TRBJ1-2; D gene uncertain. CDR1 and CDR2 from the germline V gene are KGHSH and LQKENI. The CDR3 extends over 12 amino acids. V shed 5 bases and J shed 8 bases, with 12 bases lying between them. CDR3 region: CASSTPGSGYTF. The CDR3 DNA follows: TGTGCCAGCTCAACCCCGGGTAGCGGCTACACCTTC.

V gene TRBV7-8 combines with J gene TRBJ1-5; D remains ambiguous. Trimming stripped 5 bases from V and 6 bases from J, with 17 bases between. Per the germline V gene, CDR1 is SGHVS and CDR2 is FQNEAQ. The CDR3 is 15 residues long. CDR3 residues: CASSPERALGQPQHF. In DNA form, the CDR3 reads TGTGCCAGCAGCCCCGAGAGGGCGCTAGGTCAGCCCCAGCATTTT.

The chain joins TRBV5-7 to TRBJ1-1, with D possibly TRBD1 on 6 matching bases. TRBV5-7 is known as an ORF, though its function is uncertain. Trimming pared 1 base from V and 3 bases from J, leaving 13 bases between. The CDR3 sequence is 15 residues long. This CDR3 is CASSLFLGADTEAFF. The CDR3 DNA follows: TGTGCCAGCAGCTTGTTTCTGGGGGCAGACACTGAAGCTTTCTTT.

The chain is built from TRBV6-5 and TRBJ1-1; D unresolved. The germline CDR1 and CDR2 sequences are MNHEY and SVGAGI. V shed 0 bases and J shed 2 bases, with 7 bases lying between them. The CDR3 has 14 residues. The DNA for the CDR3 is TGTGCCAGCAGTTACTCCCCTTTCAACACTGAAGCTTTCTTT. This gives the protein CASSYSPFNTEAFF.

This clone has only one observation. This rearrangement joins TRBV9 to TRBJ1-6; D is possibly TRBD1 (5 bases). This CDR3 has 15 amino acids. Germline assignment: CDR1 SGDLS and CDR2 YYNGEE. Trimming pared 5 bases from V and 8 bases from J, leaving 17 bases between. Written as DNA, the CDR3 is TGTGCCAGCAGGCGGGGGGGTGGCGGAGATTCACCCCTCCACTTT. Amino acids: CASRRGGGGDSPLHF. The full variable domain, with the rest looked up from reference TRBV9 and TRBJ1-6, is DSGVTQTPKHLITATGQRVTLRCSPRSGDLSVYWYQQSLDQGLQFLIQYYNGEERAKGNILERFSAQQFPDLHSELNLSSLELGDSALYFCASRRGGGGDSPLHFGNGTRLTVT.

This chain joins TRBV5-3 and TRBJ2-7; the D gene is possibly TRBD2 (6 bases). Being an ORF, TRBV5-3 has a function that is uncertain. This CDR3 has 12 residues. The ends were cut back, 4 bases at V and 3 bases at J, with 8 bases in the middle. CDR3 amino acids: CARSHGGYEQYF. The CDR3 DNA is TGTGCCAGAAGCCACGGGGGCTACGAGCAGTACTTC.

This clone was counted between two and nine times. The V gene is TRBV23-1, the J gene TRBJ1-1; D gene ambiguous. TRBV23-1 is an ORF for which the function is uncertain. V lost 4 bases and J 8 bases, leaving 14 bases between the germline ends. There are 13 residues in the CDR3. In DNA, the CDR3 is TGCGCCAGCAGTCCCGGCTTAAGGGAGGAAGCTTTCTTT. Translating it yields CASSPGLREEAFF.

The DNA of the CDR3 is TGTGCCAGTAGTGGAGATCAGGGTAGGTACACTGAAGCTTTCTTT. This sequence encodes CASSGDQGRYTEAFF. The chain combines TRBV19 with TRBJ1-1, with D possibly being TRBD1 (5 bases). CDR1 LNHDA and CDR2 SQIVND come from the germline V gene (reference sequence). Trimming cost V 5 bases and J 3 bases, with 16 bases left between them. The CDR3 loop spans 15 amino acids.

The chain is built from TRBV5-6 and TRBJ1-2; D possibly corresponds to TRBD1 (5 bases). CDR1 and CDR2 from the germline V gene are SGHDT and YYEEEE. Trimming took 1 base from V and 0 from J, leaving 16 bases between them. This CDR3 is 17 amino acids long. The DNA of the CDR3 is TGTGCCAGCAGCTTGTATCAGGGCGAAGCCTCTAACTATGGCTACACCTTC. Amino acid sequence: CASSLYQGEASNYGYTF.

The gene calls are TRBV25-1 and TRBJ2-2, with 7 bases identical to TRBD1. Germline trimming cut 0 bases from V and 7 bases from J; bases unmatched to any gene: 5. Germline lookup yields CDR1 MGHDK and CDR2 SYGVNS. The CDR3 contains 15 residues. The chain's CDR3 is CASSEYDRVGGELFF. The CDR3 DNA is TGTGCCAGCAGTGAATATGACAGGGTGGGCGGGGAGCTGTTTTTT.